The entry below gives a single TCR beta chain sequence along with its context. Its antigen remains unidentified. The donors comprised healthy bone marrow donors. 60 Vbeta and 13 Jbeta primers were used in PCR. Profiling relied on immunoSEQ multiplex PCR, and the TCRdb table lists in-frame clones only, not all of them. The sample records more than 95,000 clones, around 75% being singletons. The data were obtained in a study of cytomegalovirus exposure and HLA in healthy donors. General observations from the study: As was reported, the HLA-A and HLA-B alleles of most subjects were accurately predicted from TCR beta sequences.

V trimming: 7 bases; J trimming: 10 bases; junction bases outside the gene matches: 7. The germline V gene encodes CDR1 SNHLY and CDR2 FYNNEI. The CDR3 spans 13 residues. Sequenced input: PBMCs. The receptor's source is a man between 60 and 75 years old in good health and CMV-seropositive. The rearrangement joins TRBV2 to TRBJ1-6, with 7 bases matching TRBD1. CDR3 nucleotide sequence: TGTGCCAGCAATACAGGGGCTAGGTCACCCCTCCACTTT. It yields the protein CASNTGARSPLHF.